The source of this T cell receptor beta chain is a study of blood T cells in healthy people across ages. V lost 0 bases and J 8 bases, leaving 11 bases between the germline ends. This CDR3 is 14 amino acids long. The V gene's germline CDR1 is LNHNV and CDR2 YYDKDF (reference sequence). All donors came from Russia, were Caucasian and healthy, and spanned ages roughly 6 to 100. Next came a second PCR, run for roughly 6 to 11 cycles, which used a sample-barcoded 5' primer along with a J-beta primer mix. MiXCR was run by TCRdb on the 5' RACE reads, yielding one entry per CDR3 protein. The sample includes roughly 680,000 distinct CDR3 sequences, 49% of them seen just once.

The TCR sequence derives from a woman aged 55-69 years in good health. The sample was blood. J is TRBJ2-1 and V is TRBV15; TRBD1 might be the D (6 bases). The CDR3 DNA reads TGTGCCACCAGCAGAGAAGGGGGTAAGGATGAGCAGTTCTTC. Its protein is CATSREGGKDEQFF.